One and the same sample provided the 9 T cell receptor beta chains below, sequenced in a study of OX40 agonist ivuxolimab in advanced cancers. Sequencing used immunoSEQ multiplex PCR; TCRdb keeps in-frame clones, though not all of them. The sample lists under 70,000 clones; over 75% were seen once. Here the sequenced sample was CD4+ or CD8+ T cells sorted from blood, taken in a trial of the OX40 agonist ivuxolimab. These receptors came from an adult with an advanced solid tumor such as melanoma, head and neck, liver or kidney cancer.

V is TRBV12-5 and J is TRBJ2-3; D is undetermined. The CDR3 covers 16 residues. Germline-derived CDR1 and CDR2 are LGHNT and FRNRAP. The germline V and J ends were trimmed by 3 bases and 1 base, with 14 bases remaining between them. The CDR3 nucleotides are TGTGCTAGTGGTTTAGAAATTGAGTATGGCACAGATACGCAGTATTTT. This codes for CASGLEIEYGTDTQYF.

V and J are TRBV5-1 and TRBJ2-1, with D possibly being TRBD2 (5 bases). Per germline, CDR1 SGHRS and CDR2 YFSETQ. V was clipped by 4 bases and J by 4 bases, with 12 bases between them. There are 14 residues in the CDR3. The DNA of the CDR3 is TGCGCCAGCAGCGGATCTAGCTGGTACAATGAGCAGTTCTTC. The encoded protein is CASSGSSWYNEQFF.

This sequence joins TRBV5-1 and TRBJ1-2; the D is unclear. Trimming left V 1 base short and J 5 bases short, with 12 bases between. This CDR3 spans 14 amino acids. CDR1 is SGHRS, CDR2 YFSETQ, per germline. The CDR3 nucleotides read TGCGCCAGCAGCTTGACAGATACCGCATATGGCTACACCTTC. This codes for CASSLTDTAYGYTF.

The chain combines TRBV10-3 with TRBJ1-1; a weak D match, TRBD1 (6 bases). The CDR3 sequence is 13 residues long. Germline CDR1 reads ENHRY; CDR2 reads SYGVKD. Trimming left V 6 bases short and J 0 bases short, with 8 bases between. CDR3 in amino acids: CAIRDSLNTEAFF. DNA of the CDR3: TGTGCCATCAGGGACAGTTTGAACACTGAAGCTTTCTTT.

For the CDR3, the DNA is TGTGCCAGCAGCTTAGGAGGGTTCTACGAGCAGTACTTC. This sequence encodes CASSLGGFYEQYF. The chain uses TRBV7-9 and TRBJ2-7; D may be TRBD2 (5 bases). CDR1 is SEHNR and CDR2 is FQNEAQ in the germline V gene (reference sequence). The CDR3 is 13 amino acids. V shed 1 base and J shed 3 bases, with 7 bases lying between them.

The V gene is TRBV6-5, the J gene TRBJ2-2; tentative D call: TRBD2 (5 bases). CDR3 size: 12 residues. Per germline, CDR1 MNHEY and CDR2 SVGAGI. V dropped 0 bases and J dropped 11 bases, with 7 bases sitting between them. The CDR3 DNA sequence: TGTGCCAGCAGTTACTCGGACTTTGAGCTGTTTTTT. Its protein is CASSYSDFELFF.

This clone was counted a few times. The chain joins TRBV4-3 to TRBJ1-5; TRBD1 agrees at 7 bases. Germline lookup yields CDR1 LGHNA and CDR2 YSLEER. The CDR3 length is 17 residues. V lost 3 bases and J lost 8; bases outside the gene matches: 16. CDR3 coding DNA: TGCGCCAGCAGCCAGGGCGTCCGGGACAGAAGTACGGAGCCCCAGCATTTT. Encoded protein: CASSQGVRDRSTEPQHF.

This chain links TRBV7-9 with TRBJ1-5, with TRBD1 as a possible D gene (5 bases). This CDR3 has 14 amino acids. Trimming shortened V by 4 bases and J by 0 bases, and 7 bases separated the two germline ends. Germline CDR1 and CDR2: SEHNR and FQNEAQ (reference sequence). CDR3 DNA sequence: TGTGCCAGCAGCTCCAGGGATAGCAATCAGCCCCAGCATTTT. Its translation: CASSSRDSNQPQHF.

This clone was observed a handful of times. The rearrangement links TRBV27 to TRBJ2-2; D possibly corresponds to TRBD2 (6 bases). The CDR3 is 13 residues long. Trimming stripped 8 bases from V and 4 bases from J, with 11 bases between. Germline assignment: CDR1 MNHEY and CDR2 SMNVEV (reference sequence). The CDR3 DNA follows: TGTGCCAGCCGACTAGTAAGCACCGGGGAGCTGTTTTTT. It translates to CASRLVSTGELFF.